This T cell receptor beta chain came from a study of cytomegalovirus exposure and HLA in healthy donors. This clone appeared a single time. A multiplex PCR was run with 60 Vbeta primers and 13 Jbeta primers. Measured with immunoSEQ multiplex PCR; TCRdb has only the in-frame clones, and not every one. Of 100,000 to 150,000 clones in the sample, 65% to 80% were seen once. J lost 6 bases, V lost 0 bases, and 12 bases had no gene match. The CDR3 is 18 amino acids. Germline-derived CDR1 and CDR2 are LGHNA and YNFKEQ. This rearrangement joins TRBV4-2 to TRBJ2-3; 10 nucleotides agree with TRBD2. Sequenced sample: PBMCs. This TCR was recovered from a male donor in good health and CMV-seropositive. CDR3 coding DNA: TGTGCCAGCAGCCAAGAAAATAGCGGGGGGCCAAATAAGGATACGCAGTATTTT. This sequence encodes CASSQENSGGPNKDTQYF.